The TCR beta chain described here comes from a study of shared T cell receptors in the human thymus (dated by TCRdb to the early 2020s). For context, the study as a whole: The study examined how self-reactive, shared T-cell receptor alpha chains are generated in the human thymus.

Concerning this clone: Its antigen target is currently unknown. No quality values exist for individual bases; no much larger clone is one base distant.

The library was generated by the immunoSEQ multiplex PCR assay. In TCRdb, the immuneACCESS table is reduced to in-frame sequences with V and J assigned. These tables do not hold every clone; where another copy was compared, an unresolved V gene accounts for under half, and the others remain unexplained. The sample table lists some 760,000 clones, roughly 85% of them with a count of one. The ten largest clones add up to roughly 0.01% of the sample. Looking up the germline V gene yields CDR1 SQVTM and CDR2 ANQGSEA. The V end loses 4 bases and the J end loses 1 base, and a stretch of 12 bases separates them. The CDR3 holds 14 amino acids from the cysteine to the phenylalanine. The only DNA kept is the CDR3, 42 bases in frame from the first base. The same sample was also used in a study of human thymus T cells. As described in the second report: In Finland, the donors were immunologically healthy infants who were having open corrective cardiac surgery for congenital heart defects. Thymus tissue was obtained as surgical resects removed during corrective cardiac surgery. V and J gene segment usage appeared biased in both thymic and peripheral blood repertoires. According to the related research, thymic TCR repertoires were highly overlapping among unrelated individuals. The study described the TCR alpha and beta repertoires in under ten infant thymus samples and a few matching peripheral blood samples. Donor ages ranged from about 7 to 250 days, and the cohort comprised six or seven male and a couple of female infants. Thymocytes were freed from the tissue by mechanical means and kept at -70 degrees C as pellets of roughly 8.5-31 million cells. A QIAsymphony instrument was used to extract genomic DNA from frozen cell pellets. TCRB and TCRAD loci were amplified from a standardized quantity of quality-controlled genomic DNA using the immunoSEQ multiplex PCR assay. Amplicons spanned the V(D)J region at a length sufficient to cover the CDR3 and identify V and J genes. Amplicon sequencing was performed on an Illumina platform through the commercial immunoSEQ service. Primer bias and sequencing errors were corrected using previously described methods, and TCRAD and TCRB definitions followed the IMGT database. Repertoires were analysed with immunoSEQ Analyzer 3.0 and VDJTools, covering basic statistics, V/J segment usage, diversity estimates, rarefaction and pairwise overlap. To estimate diversity, the Chao1, ChaoE, Efron-Thisted, Shannon and inverse Simpson indices were applied, and diversity was also estimated on datasets down-sampled to the smallest sample. Repertoire overlap was determined by strict matching of CDR3 nucleotide sequence, V gene and J gene, and Jaccard-based multidimensional scaling clustering was applied. On average, roughly 850,000 unique TCRB clonotypes were obtained from thymus samples, compared with about 84,000 from blood samples.

The TCR originated in a girl under three years old with a congenital heart defect. Donor details come from another sample of the same person, matched by shared clones. The rearranged chain carries TRBV29-1 and TRBJ2-3; a tentative D match to TRBD2 spans 6 bases. The sequenced material came from thymocytes. The CDR3 corresponds to CSVVAPGGTDTQYF. The DNA reads TGCAGCGTTGTCGCCCCGGGAGGCACAGATACGCAGTATTTT.